This TCR beta chain was sequenced for a study of CD8+CD57+ T cells in acquired aplastic anemia. Genomic DNA provided the template from which TCR beta VDJ and CDR3 profiles were obtained. TCRdb passed the reads through MiXCR, listing each CDR3 protein once. The profile shows about 220,000 distinct CDR3 sequences, more than 45% of them singletons. General study results and limits: Fewer than 30 shared CD8+ CDR3s appeared highly expressed within patients' immunodominant clones.

This CDR3 is 12 amino acids long. Deletions cut 4 bases from V and 5 bases from J, with 12 bases between. Looked up from germline, CDR1 is SQVTM and CDR2 is ANQGSEA. The patients chosen for sequencing had shown expansion of CD8+CD57+ cells (detected by flow cytometry). About this clonotype itself: The antigen is undetermined.

This clonotype was obtained from a human donor with aplastic anemia. Input material: sorted CD4+, CD8+, or CD8+CD57+ T cells (not recorded which) from PBMCs. J is TRBJ2-7 and V is TRBV29-1; maybe TRBD2 (7 bases). The CDR3 loop is CSVGGAGDEQYF. CDR3 DNA sequence: TGCAGCGTTGGGGGGGCGGGGGACGAGCAGTACTTC.